This entry is about one T cell receptor (beta chain). Its target is not known. These data belong to a study of CXCR3-negative and CXCR3-positive naive CD8 T cells. Study-wide findings and caveats: TRBV-TRBJ usage matched between naive CXCR3-negative and CXCR3-positive cells but not between memory cells. Memory CD8+ T cell repertoires were far less diverse than both naive subsets.

CDR1 and CDR2 from the germline V gene are MNHEY and SMNVEV (reference sequence). The CDR3 spans 15 residues. Every subset of CD8+ T cells was sorted in triplicate at roughly 300,000 cells each. UMI-labeled 5' RACE TRB cDNA libraries were prepared from the cells. TCRdb reprocessed the 5' RACE reads, keeping one entry per CDR3 protein, no DNA. This table lists nearly 45,000 distinct CDR3 sequences. This TCR was recovered from a human donor in good health. Some clones in this sample may be carry-over from other donors' samples. Sequenced material: memory CD8+ T cells from blood. The J gene is TRBJ1-2, the V gene TRBV27; TCRdb calls TRBD1, which cannot be checked without DNA. CDR3 sequence reads: CASSPRAGGIGGYTF.